The 30 T cell receptor beta chains in this list originate from one sample, sequenced in a study of shared clonotypes between healthy human individuals. Repertoires were generated with immunoSEQ multiplex PCR, while TCRdb's copy carries only in-frame clones and drops some. The sample lists roughly 2.2 million clones, 85% to 95% seen once, with approximately 0.4% in the top ten. The sequencing sample was made of naive CD4+ T cells from PBMCs. As for subset: CD45RA+ positively selected. The receptor set was obtained from a man aged 18-30 years in good health. Some clones in this sample may be carry-over from other donors' samples.

The chain has TRBV5-1 and TRBJ2-2; 12 nucleotides align to TRBD2. With 4 bases clipped from V and 4 bases from J, the junction kept 8 bases outside the gene matches. Germline lookup yields CDR1 SGHRS and CDR2 YFSETQ. The CDR3 covers 17 residues. The CDR3: CASSRPGLAGTTGELFF. CDR3 nucleotide sequence: TGCGCCAGCAGCCGCCCCGGACTAGCGGGAACCACCGGGGAGCTGTTTTTT.

This clone was detected a few times. V usage is TRBV19 and J usage is TRBJ1-1; 7 nucleotides agree with TRBD1. This CDR3 has 15 residues. Germline trimming cut 5 bases from V and 0 bases from J; bases unmatched to any gene: 6. The germline V gene has CDR1 LNHDA and CDR2 SQIVND (reference sequence). The CDR3 sequence: CASSAAGQMNTEAFF. CDR3 sequence (DNA): TGTGCCAGTAGTGCCGCGGGACAGATGAACACTGAAGCTTTCTTT.

The chain joins TRBV2 to TRBJ1-2, with D perhaps TRBD1 (5 bases). The CDR3 covers 16 residues. Germline-derived CDR1 and CDR2 are SNHLY and FYNNEI. V was trimmed by 8 bases and J by 1 base, leaving 20 bases between them. CDR3 sequence reads: CASQASRGVNNYGYTF. CDR3 nucleotides: TGTGCCAGCCAGGCGAGCAGAGGGGTTAATAACTATGGCTACACCTTC.

V gene TRBV5-1 combines with J gene TRBJ2-5, with D possibly being TRBD1 or TRBD2 (5 bases each). Germline CDR1 SGHRS, CDR2 YFSETQ. This CDR3 spans 16 amino acids. V lost 3 bases and J 4 bases, leaving 19 bases between the germline ends. Written as DNA, the CDR3 is TGCGCCAGCAGCTCGGGCCGGGGACCTTCCCCAGAGACCCAGTACTTC. It yields the protein CASSSGRGPSPETQYF.

This clone was recorded once. The chain joins TRBV4-1 to TRBJ1-4; no reliable D call. The CDR3 runs to 16 residues. The V end lost 1 base, the J end lost 5 bases, and 14 bases lay between the germline ends. From germline, CDR1 is MGHRA and CDR2 YSYEKL. CDR3 amino acids: CASSQVLPLANEKLFF. CDR3 sequence (DNA): TGCGCCAGCAGCCAAGTTCTTCCGCTCGCGAATGAAAAACTGTTTTTT.

The V gene is TRBV19, the J gene TRBJ2-2, with 7 bases lining up with TRBD1. Germline V lookup: CDR1 LNHDA, CDR2 SQIVND (reference sequence). J lost 7 bases, V lost 4 bases, and 9 bases had no gene match. CDR3 length equals 15 residues. CDR3 sequence (DNA): TGTGCCAGTAGTACCCGGGACAGCTCTGGCGGGGAGCTGTTTTTT. It codes for CASSTRDSSGGELFF.

The J gene is TRBJ2-7, the V gene TRBV7-3; unclear D gene. The CDR3 runs 16 residues. Trimming shortened V by 4 bases and J by 2 bases, and 18 bases separated the two germline ends. Germline loops: CDR1 SGHTA, CDR2 FQGTGA. CDR3 sequence (DNA): TGTGCCAGCAGCTCACAGTTCGGGTCCCCACCCTACGAGCAGTACTTC. It encodes CASSSQFGSPPYEQYF.

For the CDR3, the DNA is TGCGCCAGCAGCCTCTCCGGGACCAACCCCAACAATGAGCAGTTCTTC. It codes for CASSLSGTNPNNEQFF. V gene TRBV4-1 combines with J gene TRBJ2-1; D possibly matches TRBD1 or TRBD2 (5 bases each). CDR1 MGHRA and CDR2 YSYEKL come from the germline V gene. V gave up 4 bases and J gave up 5 bases, with 18 bases separating them. The CDR3 contains 16 residues.

The chain uses TRBV5-5 and TRBJ1-2, with D tentatively TRBD1 (5 bases). The CDR3 consists of 13 residues. With 1 base removed from V and 8 bases from J, the gap between germline ends came to 12 bases. Germline V gene sequence: CDR1 SGHKS, CDR2 YYEKEE (reference sequence). CDR3 residues: CASSLTGGSGYTF. The CDR3 DNA follows: TGTGCCAGCAGCTTGACGGGGGGAAGCGGCTACACCTTC.

The V gene is TRBV6-1, the J gene TRBJ2-7, with 12 bases identical to TRBD1. This CDR3 comprises 14 residues. The ends lost 8 bases at V and 2 bases at J; junction bases unmatched: 4. The germline gives CDR1 MNHNS, CDR2 SASEGT. The CDR3 DNA reads TGTGCCAGCTTAGGGACAGGGGGCCCCTACGAGCAGTACTTC. Its protein product is CASLGTGGPYEQYF.

J is TRBJ2-1 and V is TRBV2; D call uncertain. Germline CDR1 is SNHLY and CDR2 is FYNNEI. V dropped 7 bases and J dropped 6 bases, with 13 bases sitting between them. The CDR3 sequence is 13 residues long. The CDR3 nucleotides are TGTGCCAGCACCTTAAGAAGCCGCAATGAGCAGTTCTTC. Translating gives CASTLRSRNEQFF.

The chain carries TRBV5-1 and TRBJ2-6; D gene ambiguous. CDR3 length equals 17 residues. Germline CDR1 and CDR2: SGHRS and YFSETQ. V was cut by 0 bases and J by 4 bases, with 14 bases left in between. The CDR3, as DNA: TGCGCCAGCAGCTTGGCAGGCCGGGCGCAGGGGGCCAACGTCCTGACTTTC. Its protein product is CASSLAGRAQGANVLTF.

CDR3 DNA sequence: TGTGCCAGCAGCTTAGATGGGACAGGGCTCATGAACACTGAAGCTTTCTTT. Amino acid sequence: CASSLDGTGLMNTEAFF. This chain joins TRBV7-9 and TRBJ1-1; 9 bases are shared with TRBD1. This CDR3 is 17 amino acids long. CDR1 and CDR2 (germline): SEHNR, FQNEAQ (reference sequence). With V trimmed by 1 base and J by 0 bases, 6 bases remained unmatched.

The chain is built from TRBV28 and TRBJ2-5; 8 nucleotides line up with TRBD1. From germline, CDR1 is MDHEN and CDR2 SYDVKM. This CDR3 contains 15 residues. Unmatched junction bases numbered 9, after V lost 5 bases and J lost 4 bases. The CDR3 bases are TGTGCCAGCAGTGGCGACAGGGGTCGGGGAGAGACCCAGTACTTC. Translating gives CASSGDRGRGETQYF.

The chain combines TRBV27 with TRBJ2-7, with 7 bases identical to TRBD2. Germline loops: CDR1 MNHEY, CDR2 SMNVEV (reference sequence). The CDR3 has 13 amino acids. With V trimmed by 5 bases and J by 3 bases, 4 bases remained unmatched. The CDR3 DNA is TGTGCCAGCAGTCCAGGCGGGGGCTACGAGCAGTACTTC. Protein: CASSPGGGYEQYF.

J is TRBJ1-3 and V is TRBV7-9, with 8 bases aligning to TRBD1. There are 19 residues in the CDR3. CDR1 and CDR2 from the germline V gene are SEHNR and FQNEAQ (reference sequence). Trimming cost V 5 bases and J 2 bases; bases outside gene matches: 17. The CDR3 nucleotides are TGTGCCAGCAGCAACAGGGGGATCATATCGCCCAGAACTGGAAACACCATATATTTT. Amino acid sequence: CASSNRGIISPRTGNTIYF.

The sample holds one count of this clone. The chain carries TRBV7-9 and TRBJ2-2; 9 nucleotides match TRBD2. The J segment lost 0 bases and the V segment lost 6 bases, leaving 5 bases of the junction unmatched. The CDR3 extends over 16 amino acids. The germline V gene has CDR1 SEHNR and CDR2 FQNEAQ (reference sequence). The CDR3 reads CASRASGDANTGELFF. In DNA form, the CDR3 reads TGTGCCAGCAGGGCTAGCGGGGATGCGAACACCGGGGAGCTGTTTTTT. Full variable domain (remainder filled in from reference TRBV7-9 and TRBJ2-2): DTGVSQNPRHKITKRGQNVTFRCDPISEHNRLYWYRQTLGQGPEFLTYFQNEAQLEKSRLLSDRFSAERPKGSFSTLEIQRTEQGDSAMYLCASRASGDANTGELFFGEGSRLTVL.

J is TRBJ1-4 and V is TRBV6-1; D unclear. V was cut by 4 bases and J by 8 bases, with 14 bases left in between. The length of the CDR3 is 14 residues. The V gene's germline CDR1 is MNHNS and CDR2 SASEGT. For the CDR3, the DNA is TGTGCCAGCAGTGGGGGTAGTGCGTACGAAAAACTGTTTTTT. It codes for CASSGGSAYEKLFF.

The genes are TRBV21-1 and TRBJ2-5; TRBD2 is taken as the D call from the table, unchecked against the DNA. TRBV21-1 is flagged as a pseudogene. The CDR3 is made up of 16 amino acids. The CDR3 here is CASSNLPGRVLETQYF. Written as DNA, the CDR3 is TGTGCCAGCAGCAATTTACCAGGGAGGGTCCTGGAGACCCAGTACTTC.

This chain links TRBV11-2 with TRBJ2-1, with D maybe TRBD1 (5 bases). The CDR3 loop spans 13 amino acids. V was pared by 5 bases and J by 5 bases, with 10 bases between. Germline V gene sequence: CDR1 SGHAT, CDR2 FQNNGV. The DNA for the CDR3 is TGTGCCAGCAGCATCCGACAGAACAATGAGCAGTTCTTC. This gives the protein CASSIRQNNEQFF.

The sample holds one count of this clone. The chain joins TRBV6-5 to TRBJ1-1; 10 nucleotides line up with TRBD1. V shed 4 bases and J 0 bases; nucleotides not matched to a gene: 5. The CDR3 is made up of 16 amino acids. The germline V gene encodes CDR1 MNHEY and CDR2 SVGAGI. The CDR3 DNA reads as TGTGCCAGCAGTTTGGGGACAGGGGCGATGAACACTGAAGCTTTCTTT. It is translated as CASSLGTGAMNTEAFF.

J is TRBJ1-1 and V is TRBV2; D is uncertain. V was trimmed by 4 bases and J by 4 bases, leaving 7 bases between them. The CDR3 has 12 residues. Germline CDR1 reads SNHLY; CDR2 reads FYNNEI. The CDR3 here is CASSVFPTEAFF. The CDR3 nucleotides read TGTGCCAGCAGTGTGTTCCCCACTGAAGCTTTCTTT.

This chain joins TRBV28 and TRBJ1-6, with D tentatively TRBD1 (6 bases). Between the trimmed V and J ends, which lost 5 bases and 3 bases, there was a span of 14 bases. The germline gives CDR1 MDHEN, CDR2 SYDVKM. The CDR3 extends over 16 amino acids. CDR3 DNA: TGTGCCAGCAGTCCCCGGGTAGGGGGCTATAATTCACCCCTCCACTTT. Translation gives CASSPRVGGYNSPLHF.

V and J are TRBV27 and TRBJ2-7; 10 positions agree with TRBD1. This CDR3 is 15 amino acids long. Trimming at V came to 10 bases and at J to 7 bases, leaving 16 bases not matched to a gene. Per germline, CDR1 MNHEY and CDR2 SMNVEV (reference sequence). CDR3 region: CATSRGDRGFFEQYF. CDR3 in DNA: TGTGCCACTTCAAGGGGGGACAGGGGATTCTTTGAGCAGTACTTC.

This chain connects TRBV7-2 to TRBJ1-2; D call uncertain. Germline CDR1 is SGHTA and CDR2 is FQGNSA. The CDR3 has 13 amino acids. V lost 5 bases and J lost 0, with 7 bases in between. The CDR3: CASSPQANYGYTF. CDR3 nucleotides: TGTGCCAGCAGCCCCCAGGCTAACTATGGCTACACCTTC.

This clone was detected a few times. The rearrangement links TRBV28 to TRBJ2-7, with D possibly being TRBD1 or TRBD2 (5 bases each). The CDR3 runs to 15 residues. V dropped 6 bases and J dropped 3 bases, with 18 bases sitting between them. Germline lookup yields CDR1 MDHEN and CDR2 SYDVKM. The CDR3 reads CASRSEGTGNYEQYF. The CDR3 region has the DNA TGTGCCAGCAGATCCGAAGGGACGGGGAACTACGAGCAGTACTTC.

Remarks on this clone: The sample contains more than one DNA sequence encoding this CDR3. The V gene is TRBV5-1, the J gene TRBJ2-2; 10 nucleotides match TRBD1. The CDR3 is made up of 14 amino acids. Germline CDR1 SGHRS, CDR2 YFSETQ. The V and J ends lost 5 bases and 6 bases, in that order; junction bases with no gene match: 4. CDR3 sequence reads: CASRTGTGAGELFF. The CDR3 bases are TGCGCCAGCAGGACCGGGACAGGGGCCGGGGAGCTGTTTTTT.

V is TRBV11-1 and J is TRBJ1-1, with D tentatively TRBD1 (6 bases). The V gene lost 1 base and the J gene lost 3 bases, with 15 bases spanning the gap. Per the germline V gene, CDR1 is SGHAT and CDR2 is FQDESV (reference sequence). This CDR3 has 16 amino acids. The DNA for the CDR3 is TGTGCCAGCAGCTTAGAATCCGCCAGGGGAGACACTGAAGCTTTCTTT. Translation: CASSLESARGDTEAFF.

This chain connects TRBV2 to TRBJ2-2; 7 bases are shared with TRBD2. The trim removed 4 bases at V and 6 bases at J, leaving 8 bases unmatched. Germline CDR1 SNHLY, CDR2 FYNNEI. The CDR3 spans 15 residues. The CDR3 region is CASSVGPGGAGELFF. The DNA of the CDR3 is TGTGCCAGCAGTGTGGGTCCGGGAGGTGCCGGGGAGCTGTTTTTT.

The V gene is TRBV9, the J gene TRBJ1-2; TRBD1 matches at 7 bases. J lost 3 bases, V lost 0 bases, and 5 bases had no gene match. The CDR3 consists of 15 residues. The V gene's germline CDR1 is SGDLS and CDR2 YYNGEE. The CDR3 reads CASSVDAGGDYGYTF. The CDR3 DNA reads TGTGCCAGCAGCGTAGATGCAGGGGGTGACTATGGCTACACCTTC. The whole variable domain, filled in from reference TRBV9 and TRBJ1-2, reads DSGVTQTPKHLITATGQRVTLRCSPRSGDLSVYWYQQSLDQGLQFLIQYYNGEERAKGNILERFSAQQFPDLHSELNLSSLELGDSALYFCASSVDAGGDYGYTFGSGTRLTVV.